Listed below are T cell receptor beta chains from one sample, sequenced in a study of a mutant IDH1 vaccine in newly diagnosed glioma. Their antigens remain unidentified. Some clones are missing from TCRdb's copy, which holds only in-frame ones; the method was immunoSEQ multiplex PCR. The table includes about 60,000 clones, approximately 84% detected once. The sequences come from PBMCs, collected from a glioma patient whose treatment included an IDH1 peptide vaccine. Source of these receptors: a woman aged 50 to 65 with glioma. CDR3s include the opening cysteine and the closing phenylalanine or tryptophan. The order of the fields is clone size, V gene, CDR3 protein. Clone size is not always given. Where it is, it says once, few, many or a class for expanded clones.

. | TRBV9 | CASSVSLSPNTEAFF
once | TRBV9 | CASSETGRGETQYF
. | TRBV18 | CASSPENSYSGANVLTF
. | TRBV14 | CASSQFEGKVAFF
. | TRBV7-2 | CASRSSTDTQYF
few | TRBV11-2 | CASSSIQGIRNEQFF
. | TRBV28 | CASSPQGLGTYGYTF
. | TRBV10-3 | CAISVDGNSNQPQHF
. | TRBV11-2 | CASSPVPGSGNTIYF
. | TRBV15 | CATSRDPGPASGEQFF
. | TRBV7-8 | CASSLRGSGGGEQFF
. | TRBV18 | CASSRTGGIRQETQYF
. | TRBV6-5 | CASLAGGRNEQFF
. | TRBV10-2 | CASRDSSYEQYF
. | TRBV6-6 | CASRGKDRDDSPLHF
. | TRBV5-1 | CASSLAAGNEQFF
once | TRBV7-2 | CASSTRTGGSTEAFF
. | TRBV9 | CASSVGGAAGYTF
once | TRBV6-5 | CASSYWDSPALHF
once | TRBV7-9 | CASSPGTGDYEQYF
. | TRBV4-1 | CASSQDVSGSETQYF
. | TRBV5-4 | CASSSPNDPGQKYYYEQYF
. | TRBV7-9 | CASSFPLRTGGETQYF
few | TRBV15 | CATSRDRGRNYGYTF
. | TRBV5-1 | CASSRVGGGSYEQYF
. | TRBV27 | CASSESRGSINIQYF
. | TRBV7-2 | CASSLRVDRAYEQYF
. | TRBV9 | CASSLYRGGTGELFF
. | TRBV7-8 | CASSPRITEQFF
. | TRBV11-2 | CASSFSGSNQPQHF
. | TRBV18 | CASSLRGLRDRSTEAFF
. | TRBV9 | CASGTFGNTIYF
. | TRBV5-4 | CASSPGLAMETQYF
. | TRBV28 | CASSSPTGGAYEQYF
once | TRBV5-1 | CASSFRAGESDTQYF
. | TRBV28 | CASSTSGGPHEQYF
. | TRBV10-3 | CAISVLESRETQYF
. | TRBV7-9 | CASSLGDTTNQPQHF
. | TRBV6-1 | CATEGTGKPQHF
. | TRBV2 | CASSAQGGSSGNTIYF
once | TRBV18 | CASSPTTGSDTQYF
. | TRBV30 | CAWRGEVSGEAFF
. | TRBV14 | CASSRSTGYNSPLHF
few | TRBV9 | CASSPLGAGIDTEAFF
. | TRBV6-5 | CASSYSEGVNYEQYF
few | TRBV19 | CASRGTGELFF
. | TRBV11-1 | CASSLSSGGDSYNEQFF
. | TRBV9 | CASSALLNTEAFF